One sample yielded the 15 T cell receptor beta chains listed below, sequenced in a study of T cells in Graves' hyperthyroidism and ophthalmopathy. What was amplified from RNA transcripts were TCR beta CDR3 regions. In the first-round RT-PCR of the TCR CDR3, the HTBI primer set was used. A single record per CDR3 protein comes from TCRdb applying MiXCR to the multiplex PCR reads. This sample has 300,000 to 450,000 distinct CDR3 sequences, with approximately 18% found just once. The sequencing sample was made of blood. These receptor sequences come from a woman in her 30s with Graves' hyperthyroidism that later progressed to Graves' ophthalmopathy.

This clonotype was picked up many times. The chain is built from TRBV30 and TRBJ2-7; 7 bases map to TRBD1. This CDR3 is built from 13 residues. Trimming removed 2 bases from V and 3 bases from J; junction bases left unmatched: 4. Per the germline V gene, CDR1 is GTSNPN and CDR2 is SVGIG (reference sequence). The CDR3 sequence: CAWSLGQSYEQYF. CDR3 DNA sequence: TGTGCCTGGAGTTTGGGACAGAGCTACGAGCAGTACTTC.

Concerning this clonotype: With a much larger clone just one base away, this may be a read error. The genes are TRBV25-1 and TRBJ2-5; 12 nucleotides line up with TRBD1. The germline CDR1 and CDR2 sequences are MGHDK and SYGVNS. CDR3 length equals 15 residues. CDR3 coding DNA: TGTGCCAGCAGTGAAGGGACAGGGGGCACAGAGACCCGGTACTTC. It specifies CASSEGTGGTETRYF.

This clonotype was observed a few times. The V and J genes are TRBV27 and TRBJ1-5; unclear D gene. The germline V gene has CDR1 MNHEY and CDR2 SMNVEV (reference sequence). V lost 5 bases to trimming and J lost 5 bases, with 19 bases between them. This CDR3 comprises 16 residues. The CDR3 nucleotides read TGTGCCAGCAGTCGTCTCCGCGGTGATGCCCATCAGCCCCAGCATTTT. Translation gives CASSRLRGDAHQPQHF.

This clonotype was observed many times. This chain joins TRBV6-1 and TRBJ1-1; D not certain. The V gene lost 5 bases and the J gene lost 3 bases, with 16 bases spanning the gap. The CDR3 consists of 15 residues. Germline loops: CDR1 MNHNS, CDR2 SASEGT. In DNA form, the CDR3 reads TGTGCCAGCAGTTCAATATCGGGGTTGGACACTGAAGCTTTCTTT. This sequence encodes CASSSISGLDTEAFF.

This clonotype has at least ten counts. The chain links TRBV5-4 to TRBJ2-4; D may be TRBD1 or TRBD2 (5 bases each). The CDR3 consists of 17 residues. The V end lost 1 base, the J end lost 0 bases, and 14 bases lay between the germline ends. Germline loops: CDR1 SGHNT, CDR2 YYREEE (reference sequence). CDR3 loop: CASSLSWGTRAKNIQYF. The DNA of the CDR3 is TGTGCCAGCAGCTTGTCTTGGGGGACCAGAGCCAAAAACATTCAGTACTTC.

This clonotype was seen a single time. The chain uses TRBV24-1 and TRBJ2-7; TRBD1 aligns across 9 bases. Trimming removed 3 bases from V and 4 bases from J; junction bases left unmatched: 6. Germline V lookup: CDR1 KGHDR, CDR2 SFDVKD. CDR3 length equals 15 residues. In nucleotides, the CDR3 is TGTGCCACCAGTGATCCGGGACAGGGAGAGTACGAGCAGTACTTC. As protein: CATSDPGQGEYEQYF.

This clonotype was observed many times. The rearrangement joins TRBV20-1 to TRBJ2-7; tentatively, D is TRBD2 (6 bases). The CDR3 consists of 13 residues. CDR1 is DFQATT, CDR2 SNEGSKA, per germline (reference sequence). Deletions cut 6 bases from V and 5 bases from J, with 17 bases between. CDR3 coding DNA: TGCAGTGCCATGACTAGGATGGGGAACGAGCAGTACTTC. Its translation is CSAMTRMGNEQYF.

V is TRBV16 and J is TRBJ2-7; D ambiguous. Germline V lookup: CDR1 KGHSY, CDR2 FQNENV. Trimming stripped 4 bases from V and 7 bases from J, with 17 bases between. The CDR3 runs to 14 residues. The CDR3: CASSPGGAEEEQYF. The CDR3 DNA reads as TGTGCCAGCAGCCCGGGCGGCGCCGAAGAAGAGCAGTACTTC.

This clonotype was counted at least ten times. The V gene is TRBV7-8, the J gene TRBJ2-1; 9 bases map to TRBD2. V trimming: 6 bases; J trimming: 7 bases; junction bases outside the gene matches: 10. Germline V gene data show CDR1 as SGHVS and CDR2 as FQNEAQ. The CDR3 length is 15 residues. Written as DNA, the CDR3 is TGTGCCAGCAGGACTGAGCGGGGGGCGGTGAATGAGCAGTTCTTC. Protein sequence: CASRTERGAVNEQFF. The entire variable domain, with the rest obtained from reference TRBV7-8 and TRBJ2-1, is as follows: GAGVSQSPRYKVAKRGQDVALRCDPISGHVSLFWYQQALGQGPEFLTYFQNEAQLDKSGLPSDRFFAERPEGSVSTLKIQRTQQEDSAVYLCASRTERGAVNEQFFGPGTRLTVL.

The chain uses TRBV30 and TRBJ1-2, with D perhaps matching TRBD1 (5 bases). Trimming shortened V by 0 bases and J by 5 bases, and 10 bases separated the two germline ends. The germline CDR1 and CDR2 sequences are GTSNPN and SVGIG (reference sequence). The CDR3 loop spans 13 amino acids. CDR3: CAWSVRAGYGYTF. The CDR3 DNA reads TGTGCCTGGAGTGTAAGGGCAGGGTATGGCTACACCTTC.

This clonotype showed up just a few times. The chain recombines TRBV12-3 or TRBV12-4 with TRBJ2-1; D call uncertain. The CDR3 has 13 amino acids. Trimming removed 3 bases at V and 5 bases at J, with 8 bases between. The CDR3 nucleotides read TGTGCCAGCAGTTTTGGTCTGAACAATGAGCAGTTCTTC. The encoded protein is CASSFGLNNEQFF.

This clonotype was observed at least ten times. The rearrangement uses TRBV27 and TRBJ1-2; 10 bases align to TRBD1. Trimming cost V 2 bases and J 5 bases; bases outside gene matches: 2. The germline V gene encodes CDR1 MNHEY and CDR2 SMNVEV (reference sequence). CDR3 length equals 14 residues. The CDR3 bases are TGTGCCAGCAGTTTACTGGGACAGGGGTATGGCTACACCTTC. As protein: CASSLLGQGYGYTF.

This clonotype was found many times. This chain joins TRBV2 and TRBJ2-7; 9 nucleotides agree with TRBD1. In germline, CDR1 is SNHLY, CDR2 FYNNEI. V lost 6 bases to trimming and J lost 0 bases; unmatched junction nucleotides: 6. This CDR3 has 15 amino acids. The CDR3 coding sequence is TGTGCCAGCAGGGGACAGGGAGGGGGCTCCTACGAGCAGTACTTC. Encoded protein: CASRGQGGGSYEQYF.

The sample holds many counts of this clonotype. This chain joins TRBV5-1 and TRBJ2-1; 13 bases are a match to TRBD2. This CDR3 is 15 amino acids long. Trimming removed 2 bases from V and 6 bases from J; junction bases left unmatched: 2. Germline CDR1 and CDR2: SGHRS and YFSETQ. For the CDR3, the DNA is TGCGCCAGCAGCTTCACTAGCGGGGGGGGCAATGAGCAGTTCTTC. Translation: CASSFTSGGGNEQFF. Together with reference TRBV5-1 and TRBJ2-1, the CDR3 gives the full variable domain: KAGVTQTPRYLIKTRGQQVTLSCSPISGHRSVSWYQQTPGQGLQFLFEYFSETQRNKGNFPGRFSGRQFSNSRSEMNVSTLELGDSALYLCASSFTSGGGNEQFFGPGTRLTVL.

This clonotype was counted only a few times. An end of the junction does not agree with germline; a read error may underlie this. The chain links TRBV19 to TRBJ1-1, with TRBD1 matching 9 bases. CDR3 length: 15 residues. Germline-derived CDR1 and CDR2 are LNHDA and SQIVND (reference sequence). CDR3 DNA: TGTGCCAGTAGAGGGGGACAGGGTGCAAACACTGAAACTTTCTTT. It is translated as CASRGGQGANTETFF.